These T cell receptor beta chains were read from a single sample in a study of OX40 agonist ivuxolimab in advanced cancers. The data were produced by immunoSEQ multiplex PCR, yet TCRdb's version contains in-frame clones alone and is incomplete. The profile shows fewer than 85,000 clones, 89% of them singletons. This specimen consisted of CD4+ or CD8+ T cells sorted from blood, obtained in a trial of the OX40 agonist ivuxolimab. The receptors shown here come from an adult with an advanced solid tumor such as melanoma, head and neck, liver or kidney cancer. Each CDR3 is given with its conserved first and last residue. D genes are given only for firm matches. Expanded clones get a size class; other rows say once, few or many, or leave the size out.

size	V	J	D	DNA	CDR3
once	TRBV5-1	TRBJ2-7	TRBD2	TGCGCGTCTCAAAGGCTAGCGGGAGCCACGGGAGGCGAGCAGTACTTC	CASQRLAGATGGEQYF
-	TRBV28	TRBJ1-3	-	TGTGCCAGCAGTTTACCCTCGCCCTCGACCCCTGGAAACACCATATATTTT	CASSLPSPSTPGNTIYF
-	TRBV6-5	TRBJ1-5	-	TGTGCCAGCAGCCCTGATCGGAATCAGCCCCAGCATTTT	CASSPDRNQPQHF
-	TRBV25-1	TRBJ1-6	-	TGTGCCAGCAGTGATCAGGGAGATTCACCCCTCCACTTT	CASSDQGDSPLHF
-	TRBV7-8	TRBJ1-4	-	TGTGCCAGCAGCTGGACAGCAACTAATGAAAAACTGTTTTTT	CASSWTATNEKLFF
-	TRBV6-1	TRBJ2-7	-	TGTGCCAGCAGTGAAGGAGCGAACTCCTACGAGCAGTACTTC	CASSEGANSYEQYF
once	TRBV5-1	TRBJ2-3	TRBD1	TGCGCCAGCAGCCAGGGACAGAGCACAGATACGCAGTATTTT	CASSQGQSTDTQYF
-	TRBV7-2	TRBJ2-7	-	TGTGCCAGCAGCTTACGATATACCAGCTCCTACGAGCAGTACTTC	CASSLRYTSSYEQYF
-	TRBV10-3	TRBJ1-2	-	TGTGCCATCAGTATAAATTCCCAGGGAGTGGGCTACACCTTC	CAISINSQGVGYTF
-	TRBV4-1	TRBJ1-1	TRBD1	TGCGCCAGCAGCCCACGACAGGGGAACACTGAAGCTTTCTTT	CASSPRQGNTEAFF
-	TRBV2	TRBJ1-2	TRBD1	TGTGCCAGCAAAGGGGGCGAGGGCAACTATGGCTACACCTTC	CASKGGEGNYGYTF
once	TRBV5-6	TRBJ2-1	-	TGTGCCAGCAGCTTGACCCCGGTCGGACCCTACAATGAGCAGTTCTTC	CASSLTPVGPYNEQFF
-	TRBV18	TRBJ2-7	-	TGTGCCAGCTCCCCGGGGTTTCAGTCCCTCTCCTACGAGCAGTACTTC	CASSPGFQSLSYEQYF
-	TRBV7-9	TRBJ1-5	-	TGTGCCAGCAGCCTGGACTCTAGCAATCAGCCCCAGCATTTT	CASSLDSSNQPQHF
once	TRBV7-2	TRBJ2-5	TRBD1	TGTGCCAGCAGCTTAGGTAACAGGGGGCCAGAGACCCAGTACTTC	CASSLGNRGPETQYF